What follows are 17 T cell receptor beta chains derived from one specimen sequenced in a study of cytomegalovirus exposure and HLA in healthy donors. This PCR relied on a set of 60 Vbeta primers and 13 Jbeta primers. Profiling relied on immunoSEQ multiplex PCR, and the TCRdb table lists in-frame clones only, not all of them. The table includes about 130,000 clones, roughly 70% detected once. The sequenced sample consisted of PBMCs. These receptors were taken from a man younger than 45 in good health and CMV-seronegative.

The gene calls are TRBV5-1 and TRBJ1-1; 9 bases agree with TRBD1. The CDR3 spans 18 residues. The V and J ends lost 4 bases and 3 bases, in that order; junction bases with no gene match: 16. Germline-derived CDR1 and CDR2 are SGHRS and YFSETQ. The chain's CDR3 is CASSGSTGGLSLDTEAFF. The DNA of the CDR3 is TGCGCCAGCAGCGGGTCAACAGGGGGCTTGTCCTTGGACACTGAAGCTTTCTTT.

This clone has only a few counts. The chain recombines TRBV2 with TRBJ1-2; 10 nucleotides match TRBD1. This CDR3 is built from 15 residues. J lost 4 bases, V lost 6 bases, and 8 bases had no gene match. Germline V gene lookup returns CDR1 SNHLY and CDR2 FYNNEI. CDR3: CASSPGQGQSYGYTF. The DNA of the CDR3 is TGTGCCAGCAGCCCGGGACAGGGGCAGAGCTATGGCTACACCTTC.

This clone was counted a single time. CDR3 sequence reads: CASSPGTSGGATQYF. CDR3 bases: TGTGCCAGCAGCCCGGGGACTAGCGGGGGGGCGACGCAGTATTTT. V is TRBV5-6 and J is TRBJ2-3, with 16 bases that match TRBD2. With V trimmed by 4 bases and J by 9 bases, 5 bases remained unmatched. This CDR3 is built from 15 residues. CDR1 is SGHDT and CDR2 is YYEEEE in the germline V gene.

This clone was found once. The chain has TRBV7-8 and TRBJ2-7, with 8 nucleotides matching TRBD1. CDR3 size: 14 residues. Looked up from germline, CDR1 is SGHVS and CDR2 is FQNEAQ. CDR3 nucleotides: TGTGCAAACGCAGCAGGACAGGGTCCCTACGAGCAGTACTTC. Translating gives CANAAGQGPYEQYF.

The chain employs TRBV4-2 and TRBJ2-6; D is perhaps TRBD1 (6 bases). CDR3 length: 18 residues. The V end lost 2 bases, the J end lost 0 bases, and 14 bases lay between the germline ends. Germline values: CDR1 LGHNA, CDR2 YNFKEQ. CDR3 bases: TGTGCCAGCAGCCAACTGACAGGAGGAAACTCTGGGGCCAACGTCCTGACTTTC. Protein: CASSQLTGGNSGANVLTF.

The chain uses TRBV29-1 and TRBJ2-4; tentatively, D is TRBD2 (5 bases). CDR3 length equals 14 residues. Per the germline V gene, CDR1 is SQVTM and CDR2 is ANQGSEA. Trimming took 4 bases from V and 0 from J, leaving 10 bases between them. CDR3: CSVAGKLAKNIQYF. Here the CDR3 DNA reads TGCAGCGTTGCGGGGAAACTAGCCAAAAACATTCAGTACTTC.

The rearrangement uses TRBV11-1 and TRBJ1-1; no clear D. The V gene lost 5 bases and the J gene lost 0 bases, with 7 bases spanning the gap. Per the germline V gene, CDR1 is SGHAT and CDR2 is FQDESV (reference sequence). This CDR3 has 13 residues. CDR3 nucleotides: TGTGCCAGCAGCCTACCCCTGAACACTGAAGCTTTCTTT. Translating it yields CASSLPLNTEAFF.

V is TRBV6-6 and J is TRBJ2-7; 9 nucleotides align to TRBD1. The CDR3 covers 16 residues. Germline V gene lookup returns CDR1 MNHNY and CDR2 SVGAGI (reference sequence). V was clipped by 2 bases and J by 4 bases; unmatched bases: 9. CDR3 nucleotides: TGTGCCAGCAGTTACCCCCCGGGACAGGGTTCTTACGAGCAGTACTTC. Translation gives CASSYPPGQGSYEQYF.

The CDR3 is CATSKNTGDTEAFF. The CDR3 DNA sequence: TGTGCCACCAGCAAAAATACAGGGGATACTGAAGCTTTCTTT. The chain links TRBV15 to TRBJ1-1, with 7 bases fitting TRBD1. Germline assignment: CDR1 LNHNV and CDR2 YYDKDF (reference sequence). This CDR3 has 14 residues. Losses at the gene ends were 4 bases for V and 5 bases for J; bases not matched to a gene: 7.

Details on this clone: Additional DNA sequences in this sample encode the identical CDR3. The rearrangement links TRBV2 to TRBJ1-1; no clear D gene. V was trimmed by 4 bases and J by 2 bases, leaving 8 bases between them. CDR3 length equals 13 residues. Germline V gene data show CDR1 as SNHLY and CDR2 as FYNNEI. CDR3 amino acids: CASSARVNTEAFF. In DNA form, the CDR3 reads TGTGCCAGCAGTGCACGGGTCAACACTGAAGCTTTCTTT.

The V and J genes are TRBV7-2 and TRBJ2-5; the match to TRBD2 covers 14 bases. The V gene end was trimmed by 1 base and the J gene end by 4 bases; junction bases not matched to a gene: 5. CDR3 length: 17 amino acids. Germline V gene sequence: CDR1 SGHTA, CDR2 FQGNSA. The CDR3 DNA reads as TGTGCCAGCAGCTTAGGACTAGCGGGGGGGCCGGGAGAGACCCAGTACTTC. Encoded protein: CASSLGLAGGPGETQYF.

V gene TRBV6-6 combines with J gene TRBJ1-2; D unclear. CDR1 is MNHNY, CDR2 SVGAGI, per germline (reference sequence). Trimming stripped 5 bases from V and 6 bases from J, with 16 bases between. The CDR3 totals 14 residues. The CDR3 is CASSPWGERDGYTF. In DNA, the CDR3 is TGTGCCAGCAGTCCCTGGGGTGAGAGGGATGGCTACACCTTC.

V usage is TRBV2 and J usage is TRBJ2-1; D gene unclear. This CDR3 is built from 14 residues. The V end was cut by 5 bases, the J end by 2 bases, with 10 bases between. Germline values: CDR1 SNHLY, CDR2 FYNNEI. As DNA, the CDR3 is TGTGCCAGCAGTTTAGACTCGGCCTACAATGAGCAGTTCTTC. Translated: CASSLDSAYNEQFF. The whole variable domain, remainder taken from reference TRBV2 and TRBJ2-1, is EPEVTQTPSHQVTQMGQEVILRCVPISNHLYFYWYRQILGQKVEFLVSFYNNEISEKSEIFDDQFSVERPDGSNFTLKIRSTKLEDSAMYFCASSLDSAYNEQFFGPGTRLTVL.

The V call is TRBV27, the J call TRBJ2-5; 9 bases are a match to TRBD2. After removal of 4 bases from V and 4 bases from J, the junction contained 10 bases not matched to a gene. CDR1 and CDR2 (germline): MNHEY, SMNVEV (reference sequence). This CDR3 has 16 amino acids. CDR3 DNA: TGTGCCAGCAGTTCTTACCGGACTAGCGCGGGAGAGACCCAGTACTTC. Its protein product is CASSSYRTSAGETQYF.

The CDR3 bases are TGTGCCAGCAGCTTTTCCATTGAGCAGTTCTTC. Translated: CASSFSIEQFF. This rearrangement joins TRBV7-9 to TRBJ2-1, with D unclear. Looked up from germline, CDR1 is SEHNR and CDR2 is FQNEAQ (reference sequence). Trimming stripped 3 bases from V and 9 bases from J, with 6 bases between. This CDR3 spans 11 amino acids.

The V and J genes are TRBV20-1 and TRBJ2-1; 7 nucleotides match TRBD1. Germline trimming cut 6 bases from V and 15 bases from J; bases unmatched to any gene: 11. The CDR3 runs 11 residues. Germline assignment: CDR1 DFQATT and CDR2 SNEGSKA (reference sequence). The CDR3 spells CSATRGTDLFF. CDR3 DNA: TGCAGTGCGACGAGGGGGACAGATTTGTTCTTC.

This clone was counted between two and nine times. V gene TRBV2 combines with J gene TRBJ1-2, with 7 bases identical to TRBD1. Looked up from germline, CDR1 is SNHLY and CDR2 is FYNNEI. The CDR3 spans 15 residues. Losses at the gene ends were 6 bases for V and 0 bases for J; bases not matched to a gene: 7. The CDR3 region is CASSYTGDTNYGYTF. The CDR3 DNA follows: TGTGCCAGCAGCTATACAGGGGACACTAACTATGGCTACACCTTC.